This T cell receptor beta chain was captured by sequencing in a study of blood T cell repertoires in COVID-19. In the study's own analysis: Amplified reference gene primers provided the basis for estimating nucleated cell counts. Sequencing was performed with immunoSEQ multiplex PCR; in TCRdb, only in-frame clones are kept and a portion is missing. The D gene and trimming were derived from the DNA, and the V and J assignments and clone size from that table. The sample contains about 300,000 clones, approximately 84% of which appear only once. CDR1 is SQVTM and CDR2 is ANQGSEA in the germline V gene. V was shortened by 6 bases and J by 7 bases, with 21 bases between the two germline ends. This CDR3 has 14 amino acids. Cohorts were based on clinical histories the participants reported.

Sequenced: PBMCs or T cells enriched from blood (not recorded which). The chain joins TRBV29-1 to TRBJ1-1; D perhaps matches TRBD1 (6 bases). The sequence came from a woman in her late teens or twenties who had recovered from COVID-19. The CDR3 sequence is CSVQGGRGADEAFF. The CDR3 DNA is TGCAGCGTCCAAGGAGGCAGGGGCGCGGATGAAGCTTTCTTT.